This T cell receptor beta chain was found in a study of beta chain features in type 1 diabetes. For the study at large: There was similarity between patients and healthy donors in age, gender and cell yields.

Expressed TCRB transcripts got sequenced, as all isolated RNA was reverse transcribed. TCRdb's table, derived via immunoSEQ multiplex PCR, lists solely in-frame clones and lacks some. This sample has some 200,000 clones, with under 20% found just once. Whole-study findings and limits: TCRB rearrangement may or may not be influenced by HLA type; here this remained unresolved. A PCR bias possibly favoring shorter templates would apply equally to patients and controls. Type 1 diabetes patients had TCRB CDR3s that were shorter (moderately but significantly so) in all four CD4+ subsets.

On this clone itself: Its antigen is as yet unknown.

It was via CD45RO/CCR7/CD25/CD127/CD95/CD27 that CD4+ naive, central memory, regulatory and stem cell-like memory cells were sorted. Germline CDR1 reads SQVTM; CDR2 reads ANQGSEA. Between the trimmed V and J ends, which lost 6 bases and 4 bases, there was a span of 15 bases. This CDR3 spans 13 amino acids. The chain recombines TRBV29-1 with TRBJ2-5; D might be TRBD1 or TRBD2, each matching 6 bases. The sample taken for sequencing was naive CD4+ T cells from blood. The receptor was derived from a man younger than 45 with type 1 diabetes. The CDR3 spells CSVLRGLVETQYF. The CDR3 nucleotides read TGCAGCGTCCTCAGGGGACTGGTAGAGACCCAGTACTTC. Based on the CDR3 plus reference TRBV29-1 and TRBJ2-5, the full variable domain is SAVISQKPSRDICQRGTSLTIQCQVDSQVTMMFWYRQQPGQSLTLIATANQGSEATYESGFVIDKFPISRPNLTFSTLTVSNMSPEDSSIYLCSVLRGLVETQYFGPGTRLLVL.